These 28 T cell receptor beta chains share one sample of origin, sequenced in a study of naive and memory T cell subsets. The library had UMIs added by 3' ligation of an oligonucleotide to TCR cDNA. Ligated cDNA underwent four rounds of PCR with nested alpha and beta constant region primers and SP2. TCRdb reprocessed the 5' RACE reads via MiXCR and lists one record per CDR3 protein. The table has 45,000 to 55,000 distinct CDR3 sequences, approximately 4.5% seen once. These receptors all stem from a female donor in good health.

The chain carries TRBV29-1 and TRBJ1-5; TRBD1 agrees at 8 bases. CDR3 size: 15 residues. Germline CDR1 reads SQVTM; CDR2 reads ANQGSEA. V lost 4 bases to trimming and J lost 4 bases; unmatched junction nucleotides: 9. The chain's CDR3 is CSVGVAGGDNQPQHF. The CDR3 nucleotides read TGCAGCGTTGGAGTGGCAGGGGGCGATAATCAGCCCCAGCATTTT. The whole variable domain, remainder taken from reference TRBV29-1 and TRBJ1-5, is SAVISQKPSRDICQRGTSLTIQCQVDSQVTMMFWYRQQPGQSLTLIATANQGSEATYESGFVIDKFPISRPNLTFSTLTVSNMSPEDSSIYLCSVGVAGGDNQPQHFGDGTRLSIL.

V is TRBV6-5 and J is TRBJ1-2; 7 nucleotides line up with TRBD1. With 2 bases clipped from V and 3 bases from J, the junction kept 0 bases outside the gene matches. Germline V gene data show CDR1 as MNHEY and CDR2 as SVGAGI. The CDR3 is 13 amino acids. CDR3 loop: CASSYQGDYGYTF. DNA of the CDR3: TGTGCCAGCAGTTACCAGGGGGACTATGGCTACACCTTC.

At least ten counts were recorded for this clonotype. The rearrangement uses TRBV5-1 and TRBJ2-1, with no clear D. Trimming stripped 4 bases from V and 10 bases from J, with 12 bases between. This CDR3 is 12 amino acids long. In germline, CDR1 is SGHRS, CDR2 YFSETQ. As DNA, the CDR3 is TGCGCCAGCAGCCCACTGCTCGCCGAGCAGTTCTTC. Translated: CASSPLLAEQFF.

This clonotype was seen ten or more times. In DNA form, the CDR3 reads TGTGCCAGCTCACCGGGGGCCCCCACCTACGAGCAGTACTTC. Translating gives CASSPGAPTYEQYF. V gene TRBV18 combines with J gene TRBJ2-7, with D possibly TRBD1 on 6 matching bases. The V gene's germline CDR1 is KGHSH and CDR2 LQKENI. The CDR3 runs to 14 residues. The V end lost 3 bases, the J end lost 2 bases, and 11 bases lay between the germline ends. The full variable domain, in which reference TRBV18 and TRBJ2-7 provide the parts outside the CDR3, is NAGVMQNPRHLVRRRGQEARLRCSPMKGHSHVYWYRQLPEEGLKFMVYLQKENIIDESGMPKERFSAEFPKEGPSILRIQQVVRGDSAAYFCASSPGAPTYEQYFGPGTRLTVT.

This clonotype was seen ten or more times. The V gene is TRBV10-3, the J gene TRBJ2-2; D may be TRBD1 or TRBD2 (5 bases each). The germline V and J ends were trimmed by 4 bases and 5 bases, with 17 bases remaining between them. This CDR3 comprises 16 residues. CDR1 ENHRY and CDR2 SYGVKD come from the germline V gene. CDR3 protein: CAISGTPGDETGELFF. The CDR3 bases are TGTGCCATCAGTGGGACGCCTGGGGACGAGACCGGGGAGCTGTTTTTT.

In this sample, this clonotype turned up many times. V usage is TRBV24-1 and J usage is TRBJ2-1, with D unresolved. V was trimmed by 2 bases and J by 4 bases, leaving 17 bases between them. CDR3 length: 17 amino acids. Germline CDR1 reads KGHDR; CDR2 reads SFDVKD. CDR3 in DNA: TGTGCCACCAGTGATTCCAAATTGACCCCTTTATACAATGAGCAGTTCTTC. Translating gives CATSDSKLTPLYNEQFF.

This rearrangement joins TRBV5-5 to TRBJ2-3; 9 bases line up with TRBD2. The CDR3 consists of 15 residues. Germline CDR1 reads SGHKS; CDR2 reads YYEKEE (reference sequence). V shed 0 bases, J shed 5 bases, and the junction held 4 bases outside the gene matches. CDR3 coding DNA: TGTGCCAGCAGCTTGGGCGGGAGGGCCGGAGATACGCAGTATTTT. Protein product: CASSLGGRAGDTQYF.

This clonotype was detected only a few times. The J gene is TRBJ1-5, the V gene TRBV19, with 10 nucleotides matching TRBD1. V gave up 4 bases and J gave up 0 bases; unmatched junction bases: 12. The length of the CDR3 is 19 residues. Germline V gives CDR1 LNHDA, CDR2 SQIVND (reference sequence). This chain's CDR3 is CASSTRTGGMGYSNQPQHF. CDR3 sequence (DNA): TGTGCCAGTAGTACCAGGACAGGGGGAATGGGGTATAGCAATCAGCCCCAGCATTTT.

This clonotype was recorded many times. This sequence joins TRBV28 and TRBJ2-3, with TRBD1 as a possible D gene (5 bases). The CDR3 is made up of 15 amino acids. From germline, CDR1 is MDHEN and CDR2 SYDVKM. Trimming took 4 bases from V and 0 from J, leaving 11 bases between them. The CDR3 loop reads CASSWGDPSTDTQYF. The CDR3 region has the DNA TGTGCCAGCAGTTGGGGCGACCCTAGCACAGATACGCAGTATTTT.

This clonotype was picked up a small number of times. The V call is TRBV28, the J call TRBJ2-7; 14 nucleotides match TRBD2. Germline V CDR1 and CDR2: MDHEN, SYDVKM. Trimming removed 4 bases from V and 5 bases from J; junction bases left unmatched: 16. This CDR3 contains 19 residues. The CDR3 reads CASSSPLGTSGSFPHEQYF. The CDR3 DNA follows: TGTGCCAGCAGTTCTCCTCTGGGGACTAGCGGGAGTTTTCCGCACGAGCAGTACTTC.

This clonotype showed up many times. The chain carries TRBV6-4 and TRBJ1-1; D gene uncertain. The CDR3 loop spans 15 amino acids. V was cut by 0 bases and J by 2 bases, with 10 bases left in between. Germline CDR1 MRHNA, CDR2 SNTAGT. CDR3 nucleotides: TGTGCCAGCAGTGACTCGAACCTCCCAAACACTGAAGCTTTCTTT. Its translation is CASSDSNLPNTEAFF.

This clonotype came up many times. The CDR3 loop reads CSATGGLAGYNEQFF. CDR3 sequence (DNA): TGCAGTGCTACAGGGGGACTTGCCGGCTACAATGAGCAGTTCTTC. The rearrangement uses TRBV20-1 and TRBJ2-1; perhaps TRBD1 as D (7 bases). Between the trimmed V and J ends, which lost 4 bases and 3 bases, there was a span of 16 bases. Germline values: CDR1 DFQATT, CDR2 SNEGSKA (reference sequence). The CDR3 is 15 residues long.

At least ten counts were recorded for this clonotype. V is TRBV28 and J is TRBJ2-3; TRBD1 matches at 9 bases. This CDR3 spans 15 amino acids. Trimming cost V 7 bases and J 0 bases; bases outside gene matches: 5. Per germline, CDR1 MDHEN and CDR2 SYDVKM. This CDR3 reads CASTPGTGSTDTQYF. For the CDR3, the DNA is TGTGCCAGCACACCCGGGACAGGGAGCACAGATACGCAGTATTTT.

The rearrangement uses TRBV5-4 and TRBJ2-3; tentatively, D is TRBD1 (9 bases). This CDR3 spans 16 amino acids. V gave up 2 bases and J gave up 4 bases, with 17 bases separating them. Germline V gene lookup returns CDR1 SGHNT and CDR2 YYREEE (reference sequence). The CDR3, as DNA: TGTGCCAGCAGCTTAACAGGGGGCGGGGGGCCAGATACGCAGTATTTT. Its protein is CASSLTGGGGPDTQYF. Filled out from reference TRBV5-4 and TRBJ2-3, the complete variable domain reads ETGVTQSPTHLIKTRGQQVTLRCSSQSGHNTVSWYQQALGQGPQFIFQYYREEENGRGNFPPRFSGLQFPNYSSELNVNALELDDSALYLCASSLTGGGGPDTQYFGPGTRLTVL.

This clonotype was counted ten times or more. The CDR3 sequence: CASSWTSGSGEQFF. DNA of the CDR3: TGTGCCAGCAGCTGGACTAGCGGGAGCGGTGAGCAGTTCTTC. This chain joins TRBV3-1 and TRBJ2-1; 13 bases align to TRBD2. CDR3 length equals 14 residues. Losses at the gene ends were 5 bases for V and 9 bases for J; bases not matched to a gene: 4. CDR1 and CDR2 from the germline V gene are LGHDT and YNNKEL (reference sequence).

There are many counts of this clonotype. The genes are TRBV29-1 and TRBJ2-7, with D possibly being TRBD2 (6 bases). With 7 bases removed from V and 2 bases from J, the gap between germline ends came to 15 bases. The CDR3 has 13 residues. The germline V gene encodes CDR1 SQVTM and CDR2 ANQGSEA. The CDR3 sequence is CSALSGSAYEQYF. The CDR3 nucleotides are TGCAGCGCTCTGAGCGGGTCAGCCTACGAGCAGTACTTC.

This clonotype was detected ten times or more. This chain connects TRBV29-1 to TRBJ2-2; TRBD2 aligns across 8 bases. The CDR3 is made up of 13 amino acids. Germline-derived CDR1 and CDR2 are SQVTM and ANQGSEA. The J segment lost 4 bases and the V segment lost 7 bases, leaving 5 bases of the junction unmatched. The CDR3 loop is CSALAGSTGELFF. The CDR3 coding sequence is TGCAGCGCCTTAGCGGGAAGCACCGGGGAGCTGTTTTTT.

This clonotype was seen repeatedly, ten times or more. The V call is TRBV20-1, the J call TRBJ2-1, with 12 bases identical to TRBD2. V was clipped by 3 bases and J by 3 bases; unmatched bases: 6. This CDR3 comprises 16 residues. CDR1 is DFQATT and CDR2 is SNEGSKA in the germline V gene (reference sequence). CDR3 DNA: TGCAGTGCTAGCTCTCGGACTAGCGGGGACTACAATGAGCAGTTCTTC. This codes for CSASSRTSGDYNEQFF.

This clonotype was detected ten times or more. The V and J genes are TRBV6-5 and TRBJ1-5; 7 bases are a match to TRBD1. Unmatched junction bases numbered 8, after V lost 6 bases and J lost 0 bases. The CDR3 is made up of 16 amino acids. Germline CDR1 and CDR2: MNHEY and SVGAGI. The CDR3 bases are TGTGCCAGCAGGGGGGGGACAGTCAATAGCAATCAGCCCCAGCATTTT. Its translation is CASRGGTVNSNQPQHF.

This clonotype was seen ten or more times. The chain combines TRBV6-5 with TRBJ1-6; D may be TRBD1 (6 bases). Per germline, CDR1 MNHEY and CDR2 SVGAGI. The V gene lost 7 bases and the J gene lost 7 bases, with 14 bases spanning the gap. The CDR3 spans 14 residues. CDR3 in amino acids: CASKTGTLNSPLHF. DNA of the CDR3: TGTGCCAGCAAAACCGGGACATTAAATTCACCCCTCCACTTT.

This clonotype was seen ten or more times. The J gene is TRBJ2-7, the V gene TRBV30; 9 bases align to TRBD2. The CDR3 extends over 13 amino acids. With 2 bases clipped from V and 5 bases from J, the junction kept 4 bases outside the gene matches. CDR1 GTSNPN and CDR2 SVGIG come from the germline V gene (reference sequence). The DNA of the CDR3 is TGTGCCTGGAGTCAGCGGGAGGAAGACGAGCAGTACTTC. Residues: CAWSQREEDEQYF.

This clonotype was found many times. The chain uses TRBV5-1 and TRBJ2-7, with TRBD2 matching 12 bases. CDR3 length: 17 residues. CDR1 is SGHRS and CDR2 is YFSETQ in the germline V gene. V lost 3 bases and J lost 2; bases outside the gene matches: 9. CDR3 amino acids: CASSSYNLAGGPYEQYF. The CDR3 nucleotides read TGCGCCAGCAGCTCGTATAATCTAGCGGGAGGGCCCTACGAGCAGTACTTC.

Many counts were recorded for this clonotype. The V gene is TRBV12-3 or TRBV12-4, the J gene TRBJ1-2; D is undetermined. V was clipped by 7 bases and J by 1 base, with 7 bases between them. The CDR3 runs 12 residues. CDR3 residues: CASTLGNYGYTF. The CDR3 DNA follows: TGTGCCAGCACCCTTGGTAACTATGGCTACACCTTC.

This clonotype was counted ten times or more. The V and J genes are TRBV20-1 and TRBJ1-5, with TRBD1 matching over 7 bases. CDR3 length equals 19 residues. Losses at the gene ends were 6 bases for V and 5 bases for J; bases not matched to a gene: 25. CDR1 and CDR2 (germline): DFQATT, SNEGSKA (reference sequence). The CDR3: CSADLSPGQFYGSDQPQHF. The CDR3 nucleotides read TGCAGTGCCGACCTATCCCCGGGACAGTTCTACGGATCGGATCAGCCCCAGCATTTT.

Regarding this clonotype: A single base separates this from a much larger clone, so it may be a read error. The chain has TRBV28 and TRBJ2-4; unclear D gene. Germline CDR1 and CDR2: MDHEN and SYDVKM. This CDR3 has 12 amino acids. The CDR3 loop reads CDSSLPLSIQYF. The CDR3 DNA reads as TGTGACAGCAGTTTACCGTTAAGCATTCAGTACTTC.

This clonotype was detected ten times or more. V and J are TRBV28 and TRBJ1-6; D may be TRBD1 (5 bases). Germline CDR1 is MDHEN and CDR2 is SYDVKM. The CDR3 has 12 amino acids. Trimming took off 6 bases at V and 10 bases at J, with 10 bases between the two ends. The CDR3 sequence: CASRPGVSPLHF. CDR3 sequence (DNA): TGTGCCAGCAGACCGGGGGTCTCACCCCTCCACTTT.

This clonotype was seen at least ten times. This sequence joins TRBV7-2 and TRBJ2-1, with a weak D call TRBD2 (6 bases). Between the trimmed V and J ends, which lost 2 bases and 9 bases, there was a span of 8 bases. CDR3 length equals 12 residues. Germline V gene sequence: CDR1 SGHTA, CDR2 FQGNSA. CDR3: CASSLSGGEQFF. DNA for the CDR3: TGTGCCAGCAGCTTATCCGGGGGTGAGCAGTTCTTC.

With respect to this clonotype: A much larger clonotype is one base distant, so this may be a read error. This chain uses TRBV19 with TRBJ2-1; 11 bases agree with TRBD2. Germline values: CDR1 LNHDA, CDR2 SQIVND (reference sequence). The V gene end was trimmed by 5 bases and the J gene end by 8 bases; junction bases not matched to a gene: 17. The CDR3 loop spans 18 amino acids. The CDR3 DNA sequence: TGTGCCAGTAGTGGGACGGTCGTTCTAGCGGGAGGTTACGATGAGCAGTTCTTC. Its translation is CASSGTVVLAGGYDEQFF.